The rows below give T cell receptor beta chains drawn from one sample of a study of T cell responses to AZD1222 COVID-19 vaccine. Sequenced by immunoSEQ multiplex PCR; TCRdb stores in-frame clones only, minus some. The repertoire has under 150,000 clones, roughly 90% of them found once; the top ten carry about 4.8%. Sequenced material: peripheral blood, taken on day 0 of AZD1222 vaccination. The receptors originated from an adult in good health. Each CDR3 is given with its conserved first and last residue. D genes are given only for firm matches. Clone size is shown for a subset of rows, as once, few, many or a class of expanded clone.

d_gene: -
j_gene: TRBJ2-7
abundance: -
v_gene: TRBV6-1
CDR3aa: CASSEKGLNGEQYF
CDR3nt: TGTGCCAGCAGTGAGAAGGGCCTTAATGGCGAGCAGTACTTC

d_gene: -
j_gene: TRBJ2-7
abundance: -
v_gene: TRBV18
CDR3aa: CASSPTDWRGLYEQYF
CDR3nt: TGTGCCAGCTCACCCACGGACTGGCGGGGGCTCTACGAGCAGTACTTC

d_gene: TRBD2
j_gene: TRBJ2-1
abundance: once
v_gene: TRBV19
CDR3aa: CASSASLAGGSSYNEQFF
CDR3nt: TGTGCCAGTAGTGCATCACTAGCGGGGGGGAGCTCCTACAATGAGCAGTTCTTC

d_gene: -
j_gene: TRBJ2-5
abundance: -
v_gene: TRBV28
CDR3aa: CASSFSGTGETQYF
CDR3nt: TGTGCCAGCAGTTTTTCCGGGACTGGGGAGACCCAGTACTTC

d_gene: -
j_gene: TRBJ2-7
abundance: -
v_gene: TRBV14
CDR3aa: CASRRGPTYEQYF
CDR3nt: TGTGCCAGCAGGCGGGGGCCAACCTACGAGCAGTACTTC

d_gene: -
j_gene: TRBJ1-2
abundance: -
v_gene: TRBV27
CDR3aa: CASSFRGNYGYTF
CDR3nt: TGTGCCAGCAGTTTTAGGGGCAACTATGGCTACACCTTC

d_gene: TRBD2
j_gene: TRBJ2-5
abundance: -
v_gene: TRBV28
CDR3aa: CASSSRTSVDQETQYF
CDR3nt: TGTGCCAGCAGTTCTCGGACTAGCGTGGATCAAGAGACCCAGTACTTC

d_gene: -
j_gene: TRBJ1-1
abundance: many
v_gene: TRBV5-5
CDR3aa: CASSSYINTEAFF
CDR3nt: TGTGCCAGCAGCTCGTATATAAATACTGAAGCTTTCTTT

d_gene: TRBD1
j_gene: TRBJ1-1
abundance: -
v_gene: TRBV19
CDR3aa: CASSTRQGVNTEAFF
CDR3nt: TGTGCCAGTAGTACCCGGCAGGGGGTGAACACTGAAGCTTTCTTT

d_gene: TRBD1
j_gene: TRBJ2-7
abundance: -
v_gene: TRBV10-1
CDR3aa: CASTLDRAGEQYF
CDR3nt: TGCGCCAGCACCTTGGACAGGGCCGGCGAGCAGTACTTC

d_gene: TRBD1
j_gene: TRBJ1-4
abundance: once
v_gene: TRBV27
CDR3aa: CASSFQGAIGEKLFF
CDR3nt: TGTGCCAGCAGTTTCCAGGGGGCAATCGGTGAAAAACTGTTTTTT

d_gene: TRBD2
j_gene: TRBJ2-3
abundance: -
v_gene: TRBV5-4
CDR3aa: CASSQRGGYTDTQYF
CDR3nt: TGTGCCAGCAGCCAGCGGGGGGGCTACACAGATACGCAGTATTTT

d_gene: -
j_gene: TRBJ2-5
abundance: -
v_gene: TRBV3-1/TRBV3-2
CDR3aa: CASSPDRDQETQYF
CDR3nt: TGTGCCAGCAGCCCCGACCGCGATCAAGAGACCCAGTACTTC

d_gene: -
j_gene: TRBJ2-1
abundance: -
v_gene: TRBV28
CDR3aa: CASRDGARNEQFF
CDR3nt: TGTGCCAGCAGAGACGGGGCGAGGAATGAGCAGTTCTTC

d_gene: -
j_gene: TRBJ2-7
abundance: -
v_gene: TRBV5-1
CDR3aa: CASSLRGPTDEQYF
CDR3nt: TGCGCCAGCAGCTTACGGGGACCAACGGACGAGCAGTACTTC

d_gene: -
j_gene: TRBJ2-2
abundance: -
v_gene: TRBV5-8
CDR3aa: CASSGQANTGELFF
CDR3nt: TGTGCCAGCAGCGGACAAGCTAACACCGGGGAGCTGTTTTTT

d_gene: -
j_gene: TRBJ2-7
abundance: -
v_gene: TRBV3-1/TRBV3-2
CDR3aa: CASSQGRRLEQYF
CDR3nt: TGTGCCAGCAGCCAGGGGCGACGACTCGAGCAGTACTTC

d_gene: TRBD1
j_gene: TRBJ2-5
abundance: -
v_gene: TRBV5-8
CDR3aa: CASSLGRGRFQETQYF
CDR3nt: TGTGCCAGCAGCTTAGGCAGGGGGCGGTTCCAAGAGACCCAGTACTTC

d_gene: -
j_gene: TRBJ2-7
abundance: medium-sized
v_gene: TRBV19
CDR3aa: CASRDPKVVGEQYF
CDR3nt: TGTGCCAGTAGGGACCCGAAGGTGGTGGGGGAGCAGTACTTC

d_gene: TRBD2
j_gene: TRBJ2-7
abundance: -
v_gene: TRBV29-1
CDR3aa: CSVGAGVKYEQYF
CDR3nt: TGCAGCGTTGGGGCGGGAGTAAAGTACGAGCAGTACTTC

d_gene: -
j_gene: TRBJ1-2
abundance: -
v_gene: TRBV5-1
CDR3aa: CASSSGNYRSSYGYTF
CDR3nt: TGCGCCAGCAGCTCAGGAAATTACCGGTCTTCTTATGGCTACACCTTC

d_gene: TRBD1
j_gene: TRBJ2-7
abundance: -
v_gene: TRBV5-4
CDR3aa: CASSQTGFPYEQYF
CDR3nt: TGTGCCAGCAGCCAGACAGGGTTTCCCTACGAGCAGTACTTC

d_gene: TRBD1
j_gene: TRBJ1-1
abundance: -
v_gene: TRBV28
CDR3aa: CASSQSLDGTGDEAFF
CDR3nt: TGTGCCAGCAGTCAATCATTGGACGGGACAGGGGATGAAGCTTTCTTT

d_gene: -
j_gene: TRBJ1-1
abundance: -
v_gene: TRBV5-4
CDR3aa: CASSSQIGNTEAFF
CDR3nt: TGTGCCAGCAGCTCCCAAATAGGGAACACTGAAGCTTTCTTT

d_gene: TRBD1
j_gene: TRBJ2-5
abundance: -
v_gene: TRBV6-1
CDR3aa: CASSVTAGTDQETQYF
CDR3nt: TGTGCCAGCAGTGTAACTGCCGGGACAGATCAAGAGACCCAGTACTTC

d_gene: -
j_gene: TRBJ2-7
abundance: -
v_gene: TRBV6-6
CDR3aa: CASNTGPYEQYF
CDR3nt: TGTGCCAGCAATACAGGTCCCTACGAGCAGTACTTC

d_gene: -
j_gene: TRBJ1-4
abundance: -
v_gene: TRBV12-3/TRBV12-4
CDR3aa: CASSLGRGEKLFF
CDR3nt: TGTGCCAGCAGTTTGGGGAGAGGTGAAAAACTGTTTTTT

d_gene: TRBD1
j_gene: TRBJ1-1
abundance: -
v_gene: TRBV11-3
CDR3aa: CASSPGTGDRTEAFF
CDR3nt: TGTGCCAGCAGCCCCGGGACAGGGGATCGGACTGAAGCTTTCTTT

d_gene: TRBD2
j_gene: TRBJ2-1
abundance: -
v_gene: TRBV4-1
CDR3aa: CASSQAGLAGEGRDEQFF
CDR3nt: TGCGCCAGCAGCCAAGCGGGACTAGCGGGAGAGGGACGCGATGAGCAGTTCTTC

d_gene: -
j_gene: TRBJ2-5
abundance: -
v_gene: TRBV2
CDR3aa: CASSGPSGNQETQYF
CDR3nt: TGTGCCAGCAGCGGTCCTTCGGGTAATCAAGAGACCCAGTACTTC

d_gene: -
j_gene: TRBJ1-5
abundance: -
v_gene: TRBV7-2
CDR3aa: CASSLHPGALEQPQHF
CDR3nt: TGTGCCAGCAGCTTACACCCAGGGGCGTTGGAGCAGCCCCAGCATTTT

d_gene: -
j_gene: TRBJ1-2
abundance: -
v_gene: TRBV6-5
CDR3aa: CASRMAANYGYTF
CDR3nt: TGTGCCAGTCGGATGGCAGCTAACTATGGCTACACCTTC

d_gene: -
j_gene: TRBJ1-2
abundance: -
v_gene: TRBV7-8
CDR3aa: CASSLVEGKDGYTF
CDR3nt: TGTGCCAGCAGCTTAGTCGAGGGGAAAGATGGCTACACCTTC

d_gene: TRBD1
j_gene: TRBJ2-2
abundance: -
v_gene: TRBV5-1
CDR3aa: CASSGTGQGTGELFF
CDR3nt: TGCGCCAGCAGCGGGACTGGACAGGGGACCGGGGAGCTGTTTTTT

d_gene: -
j_gene: TRBJ2-7
abundance: -
v_gene: TRBV5-8
CDR3aa: CASSPGVGPSSYEQYF
CDR3nt: TGTGCCAGCAGCCCCGGAGTAGGCCCAAGCTCCTACGAGCAGTACTTC

d_gene: TRBD1
j_gene: TRBJ2-5
abundance: -
v_gene: TRBV3-1/TRBV3-2
CDR3aa: CASSQVPQGVETQYF
CDR3nt: TGTGCCAGCAGCCAAGTACCCCAGGGGGTGGAGACCCAGTACTTC

d_gene: -
j_gene: TRBJ2-7
abundance: -
v_gene: TRBV28
CDR3aa: CASTLLGDSSYEQYF
CDR3nt: TGTGCCAGCACCCTACTAGGGGATAGCTCCTACGAGCAGTACTTC

d_gene: TRBD1
j_gene: TRBJ2-6
abundance: -
v_gene: TRBV10-3
CDR3aa: CAISEIWTGASSGANVLTF
CDR3nt: TGTGCCATCAGTGAAATCTGGACAGGGGCGAGCTCTGGGGCCAACGTCCTGACTTTC

d_gene: -
j_gene: TRBJ2-2
abundance: -
v_gene: TRBV7-2
CDR3aa: CASSPTRANTGELFF
CDR3nt: TGTGCCAGCAGCCCTACTAGGGCGAACACCGGGGAGCTGTTTTTT

d_gene: -
j_gene: TRBJ2-7
abundance: -
v_gene: TRBV28
CDR3aa: CASSFDSSGSYEQYF
CDR3nt: TGTGCCAGCAGTTTCGACTCATCTGGGAGTTACGAGCAGTACTTC

d_gene: -
j_gene: TRBJ1-3
abundance: -
v_gene: TRBV6-5
CDR3aa: CASTLNRAAGNTIYF
CDR3nt: TGTGCCAGCACCCTGAACAGGGCCGCAGGAAACACCATATATTTT

d_gene: -
j_gene: TRBJ2-3
abundance: -
v_gene: TRBV18
CDR3aa: CASSPPPYGTDTQYF
CDR3nt: TGTGCCAGCTCACCTCCGCCCTACGGCACAGATACGCAGTATTTT

d_gene: -
j_gene: TRBJ1-4
abundance: -
v_gene: TRBV4-1
CDR3aa: CASSRSPTTNEKLFF
CDR3nt: TGCGCCAGCAGCCGCTCACCGACAACTAATGAAAAACTGTTTTTT

d_gene: TRBD1
j_gene: TRBJ1-3
abundance: few
v_gene: TRBV3-1/TRBV3-2
CDR3aa: CASSQGQGNTIYF
CDR3nt: TGTGCCAGCAGCCAGGGACAGGGAAACACCATATATTTT

d_gene: TRBD1
j_gene: TRBJ2-1
abundance: -
v_gene: TRBV19
CDR3aa: CASRDRGHNEQFF
CDR3nt: TGTGCCAGTAGAGACAGGGGTCACAATGAGCAGTTCTTC

d_gene: TRBD2
j_gene: TRBJ2-1
abundance: -
v_gene: TRBV5-4
CDR3aa: CASSLGAGGLLYNEQFF
CDR3nt: TGTGCCAGCAGCTTGGGAGCGGGGGGGCTATTATACAATGAGCAGTTCTTC

d_gene: -
j_gene: TRBJ1-1
abundance: -
v_gene: TRBV19
CDR3aa: CASGTQRTTEAFF
CDR3nt: TGTGCCAGTGGGACACAACGAACTACTGAAGCTTTCTTT

d_gene: -
j_gene: TRBJ1-2
abundance: -
v_gene: TRBV6-4
CDR3aa: CASSDSNGPYGYTF
CDR3nt: TGTGCCAGCAGTGACTCGAACGGACCCTATGGCTACACCTTC